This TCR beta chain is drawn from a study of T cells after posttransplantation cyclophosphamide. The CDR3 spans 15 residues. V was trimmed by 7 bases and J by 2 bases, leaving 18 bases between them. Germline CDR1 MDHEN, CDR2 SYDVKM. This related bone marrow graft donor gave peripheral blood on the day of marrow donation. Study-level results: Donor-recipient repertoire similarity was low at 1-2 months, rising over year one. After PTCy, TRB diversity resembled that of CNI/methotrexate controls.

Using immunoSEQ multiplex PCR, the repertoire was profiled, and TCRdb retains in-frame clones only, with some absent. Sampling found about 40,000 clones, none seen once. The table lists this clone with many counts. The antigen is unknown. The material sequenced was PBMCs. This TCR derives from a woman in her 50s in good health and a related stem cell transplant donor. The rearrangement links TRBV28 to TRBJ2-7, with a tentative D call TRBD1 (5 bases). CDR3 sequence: CASIPRGAPTYEQYF. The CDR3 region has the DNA TGTGCCAGCATTCCCCGTGGGGCCCCCACCTACGAGCAGTACTTC.